Below, 12 T cell receptor beta chains from the same sample are listed, as sequenced in a study of regulatory T cells in long-lasting Graves disease. Specified time point: newly diagnosed GD, antithyroid drugs for less than 3 months. The TCR library was prepared using RNA isolated from PBMCs. For TCR beta, libraries came from iRepertoire HTBI primers and Arm-PCR of CDR3 regions. One entry per CDR3 protein, called by TCRdb with MiXCR from the multiplex PCR reads. The data show approximately 470,000 distinct CDR3 sequences, 15% to 20% seen once. The data were also submitted as part of a second study, on T cells in Graves' hyperthyroidism and ophthalmopathy.

Sequencing used peripheral blood mononuclear cells (PBMCs), obtained at new diagnosis, from a patient treated with antithyroid drugs. The receptors stem from a man aged 40-55 years with Graves disease.

The chain uses TRBV20-1 and TRBJ1-4; 10 nucleotides line up with TRBD1. The V gene end was trimmed by 0 bases and the J gene end by 4 bases; junction bases not matched to a gene: 11. CDR1 DFQATT and CDR2 SNEGSKA come from the germline V gene (reference sequence). This CDR3 is built from 18 residues. The CDR3 spells CSARDGRGQGPINEKLFF. CDR3 nucleotides: TGCAGTGCTAGAGATGGTCGGGGACAGGGGCCCATTAATGAAAAACTGTTTTTT.

This clonotype was seen a few times. This sequence joins TRBV5-1 and TRBJ2-7; tentative D call: TRBD2 (7 bases). Trimming stripped 3 bases from V and 3 bases from J, with 19 bases between. Germline V CDR1 and CDR2: SGHRS, YFSETQ. CDR3 length: 16 amino acids. CDR3 nucleotide sequence: TGCGCCAGCAGCTCAGGGGCTAGCGGATTGTTCTACGAGCAGTACTTC. It encodes CASSSGASGLFYEQYF.

This clonotype was observed at least ten times. The chain employs TRBV28 and TRBJ2-3, with no clear D. The CDR3 loop spans 11 amino acids. The V end lost 4 bases, the J end lost 2 bases, and 1 base lay between the germline ends. Germline V gene lookup returns CDR1 MDHEN and CDR2 SYDVKM. The CDR3 is CASSSTDTQYF. CDR3 bases: TGTGCCAGCAGTTCCACAGATACGCAGTATTTT.

V and J are TRBV13 and TRBJ2-1, with 11 positions matching TRBD2. CDR3 length: 21 amino acids. Germline loops: CDR1 PRHDT, CDR2 FYEKMQ (reference sequence). V gave up 5 bases and J gave up 0 bases; unmatched junction bases: 18. CDR3 region: CASSPSPLGLAGPSSYNEQFF. The CDR3 DNA reads TGTGCCAGCAGCCCGTCCCCTTTAGGACTAGCGGGCCCGAGCTCCTACAATGAGCAGTTCTTC. Together with reference TRBV13 and TRBJ2-1, the CDR3 gives the full variable domain: AAGVIQSPRHLIKEKRETATLKCYPIPRHDTVYWYQQGPGQDPQFLISFYEKMQSDKGSIPDRFSAQQFSDYHSELNMSSLELGDSALYFCASSPSPLGLAGPSSYNEQFFGPGTRLTVL.

Ten or more counts support this clonotype. The V call is TRBV12-3 or TRBV12-4, the J call TRBJ2-7; TRBD1 matches at 8 bases. The CDR3 sequence is 14 residues long. V gave up 6 bases and J gave up 6 bases; unmatched junction bases: 10. CDR3 nucleotides: TGTGCCAGCAGCCGAGGACAGGGAATCGGCGAGCAGTACTTC. Its protein product is CASSRGQGIGEQYF.

V gene TRBV15 combines with J gene TRBJ2-2; D remains ambiguous. V lost 0 bases, J lost 5 bases, and 16 bases lay in between. Germline CDR1 reads LNHNV; CDR2 reads YYDKDF (reference sequence). The CDR3 loop spans 17 amino acids. CDR3 DNA: TGTGCCACCAGCAGAGAGGCGAAGGAAGAAGGTACCGGGGAGCTGTTTTTT. This gives the protein CATSREAKEEGTGELFF.

V and J are TRBV9 and TRBJ2-5; D may correspond to TRBD1 or TRBD2 (5 bases each). The CDR3 consists of 15 residues. Germline-derived CDR1 and CDR2 are SGDLS and YYNGEE. Trimming shortened V by 2 bases and J by 2 bases, and 13 bases separated the two germline ends. The CDR3 bases are TGTGCCAGCAGCGTGGGGACGGACTTACAAGAGACCCAGTACTTC. This sequence encodes CASSVGTDLQETQYF.

V gene TRBV6-2 or TRBV6-3 combines with J gene TRBJ2-7; possibly TRBD2 for D (6 bases). CDR1 and CDR2 (germline): MNHEY, SVGEGT. The CDR3 runs 14 residues. The ends were cut back, 2 bases at V and 0 bases at J, with 8 bases in the middle. The CDR3 loop reads CASSYGGISYEQYF. Written as DNA, the CDR3 is TGTGCCAGCAGTTACGGGGGGATCTCCTACGAGCAGTACTTC.

This clonotype was recorded at least ten times. The chain joins TRBV7-2 to TRBJ2-5; tentative D call: TRBD2 (5 bases). Germline V gives CDR1 SGHTA, CDR2 FQGNSA. V was shortened by 5 bases and J by 5 bases, with 9 bases between the two germline ends. The CDR3 loop spans 12 amino acids. CDR3 protein: CASSRRLETQYF. In DNA, the CDR3 is TGTGCCAGCAGCCGGAGGCTGGAGACCCAGTACTTC.

The chain links TRBV6-9 to TRBJ2-7, with D unresolved. The CDR3 consists of 14 residues. V was clipped by 3 bases and J by 0 bases, with 9 bases between them. Germline V gene sequence: CDR1 MNHGY, CDR2 SVAAGI. The CDR3 sequence: CASSYSQNSYEQYF. For the CDR3, the DNA is TGTGCCAGCAGTTACTCGCAGAACTCCTACGAGCAGTACTTC.

In this sample, this clonotype turned up many times. As DNA, the CDR3 is TGTGCCAGCTCACCTCCGAATAGAGGGGCATCGTCCTACGAGCAGTACTTC. Residues: CASSPPNRGASSYEQYF. V gene TRBV18 combines with J gene TRBJ2-7; D may match TRBD1 or TRBD2 (5 bases each). This CDR3 is built from 17 residues. Germline lookup yields CDR1 KGHSH and CDR2 LQKENI. Between the trimmed V and J ends, which lost 3 bases and 1 base, there was a span of 19 bases.

As concerns this clonotype: Being one base from a much bigger clone, this may be a read error. CDR3 region: CATSDLDRDDGYTF. The CDR3 DNA sequence: TGTGCCACCAGTGATCTGGACAGGGACGATGGCTACACCTTC. J is TRBJ1-2 and V is TRBV24-1; 8 nucleotides line up with TRBD1. Trimming cost V 3 bases and J 6 bases; bases outside gene matches: 5. Per germline, CDR1 KGHDR and CDR2 SFDVKD. The CDR3 covers 14 residues.